These T cell receptor beta chains were read from a single sample in a study of blood T cells in healthy people across ages. TCRdb called the 5' RACE reads again in MiXCR, with one record for every CDR3 protein. Among approximately 1.5 million distinct CDR3 sequences listed, less than 45% were seen once. Sequences were obtained from blood. These receptors were taken from a woman aged 18 to 35 in good health. Both conserved end residues are trimmed from each CDR3. The order of the fields is D gene, V gene, J gene, CDR3 protein. The D gene is left open where the match is weak.

TRBD2	TRBV28	-	ASVHGGRAHEQY
TRBD1	TRBV9	TRBJ2-5	ASSVARGTANNEQY
-	TRBV4-3	TRBJ1-2	ASSHPVTGDGYT
-	TRBV2	TRBJ2-3	ASNKGPRADTQY
-	TRBV6-6	TRBJ2-7	ASAETYEQY
TRBD2	TRBV9	TRBJ2-2	ASSDGTSDTGELF
-	TRBV20-1	TRBJ1-2	SARRSGGDYGYT
TRBD2	TRBV5-1	TRBJ2-3	ASSAGLAGDRDTQY
-	TRBV12-3/TRBV12-4	TRBJ1-6	ASRQRGGPNSPLH
-	TRBV5-1	TRBJ2-7	ASSLAPGGTYEQY
-	TRBV29-1	TRBJ1-1	SASNTEAF
-	TRBV4-2	TRBJ2-1	ASSQTPGTRGDNEQF